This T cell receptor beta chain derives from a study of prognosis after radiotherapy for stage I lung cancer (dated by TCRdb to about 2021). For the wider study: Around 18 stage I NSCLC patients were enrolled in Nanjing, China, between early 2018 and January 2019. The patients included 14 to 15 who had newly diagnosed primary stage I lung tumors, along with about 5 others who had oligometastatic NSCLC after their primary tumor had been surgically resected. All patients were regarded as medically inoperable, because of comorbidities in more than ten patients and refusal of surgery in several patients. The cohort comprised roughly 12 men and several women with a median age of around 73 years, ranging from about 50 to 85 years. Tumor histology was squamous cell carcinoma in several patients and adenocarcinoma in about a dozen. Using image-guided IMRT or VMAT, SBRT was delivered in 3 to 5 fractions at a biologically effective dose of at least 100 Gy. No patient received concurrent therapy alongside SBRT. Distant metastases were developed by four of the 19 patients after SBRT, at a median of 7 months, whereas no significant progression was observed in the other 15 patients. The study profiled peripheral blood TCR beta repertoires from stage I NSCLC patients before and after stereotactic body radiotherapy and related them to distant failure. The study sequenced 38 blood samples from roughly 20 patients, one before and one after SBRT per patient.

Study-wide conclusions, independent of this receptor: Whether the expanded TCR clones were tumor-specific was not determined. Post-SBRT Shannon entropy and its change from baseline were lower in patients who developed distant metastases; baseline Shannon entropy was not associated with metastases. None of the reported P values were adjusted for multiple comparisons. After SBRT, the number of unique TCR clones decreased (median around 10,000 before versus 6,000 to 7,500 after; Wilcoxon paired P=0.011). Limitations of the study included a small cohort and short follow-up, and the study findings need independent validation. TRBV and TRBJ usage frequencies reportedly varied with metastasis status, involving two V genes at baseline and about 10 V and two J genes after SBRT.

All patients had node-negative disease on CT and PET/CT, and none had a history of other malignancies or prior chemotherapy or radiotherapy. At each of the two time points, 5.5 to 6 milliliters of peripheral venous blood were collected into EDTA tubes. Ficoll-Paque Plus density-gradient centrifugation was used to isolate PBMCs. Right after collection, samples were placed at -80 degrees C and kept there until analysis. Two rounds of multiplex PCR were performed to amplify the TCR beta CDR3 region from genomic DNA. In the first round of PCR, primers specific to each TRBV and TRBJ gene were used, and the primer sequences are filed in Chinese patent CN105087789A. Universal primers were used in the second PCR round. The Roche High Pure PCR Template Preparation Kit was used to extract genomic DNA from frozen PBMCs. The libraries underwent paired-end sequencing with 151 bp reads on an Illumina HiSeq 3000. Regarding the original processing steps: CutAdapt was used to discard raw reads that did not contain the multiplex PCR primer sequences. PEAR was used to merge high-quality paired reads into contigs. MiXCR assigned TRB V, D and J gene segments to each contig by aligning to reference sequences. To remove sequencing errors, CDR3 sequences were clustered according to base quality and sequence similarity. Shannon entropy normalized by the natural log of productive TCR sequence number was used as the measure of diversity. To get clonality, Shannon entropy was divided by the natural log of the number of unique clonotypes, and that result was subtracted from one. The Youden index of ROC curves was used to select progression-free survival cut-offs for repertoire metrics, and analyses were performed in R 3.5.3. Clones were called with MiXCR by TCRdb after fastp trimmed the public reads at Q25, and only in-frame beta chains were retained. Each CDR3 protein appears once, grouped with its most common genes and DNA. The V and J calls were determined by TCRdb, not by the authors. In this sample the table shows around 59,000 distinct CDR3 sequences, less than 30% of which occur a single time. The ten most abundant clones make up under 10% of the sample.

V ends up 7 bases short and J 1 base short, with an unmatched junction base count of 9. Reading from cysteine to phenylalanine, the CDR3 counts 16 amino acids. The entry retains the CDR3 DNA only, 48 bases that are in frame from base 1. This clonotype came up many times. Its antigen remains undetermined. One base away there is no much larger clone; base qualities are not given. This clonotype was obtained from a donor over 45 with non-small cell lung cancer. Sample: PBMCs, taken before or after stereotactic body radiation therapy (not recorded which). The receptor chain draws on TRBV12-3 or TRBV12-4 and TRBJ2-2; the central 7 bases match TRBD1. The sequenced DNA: TGTGCCAGCACCCTACGTGGGACAGTGAACACCGGGGAGCTGTTTTTT. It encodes CASTLRGTVNTGELFF.